What follows is one TCR beta chain and its context. This specimen belongs to a study of Ad26.COV2.S vaccination and SARS-CoV-2 variants. Only in-frame clones appear in the TCRdb table, and some are missing; sequencing was by immunoSEQ multiplex PCR. The sample shows roughly 350,000 clones, about 86% of them seen only once. Treatment here: over 15 received Ad26.COV2.S at low or high dose, single or two shots; roughly 5 received placebo; per-sample allocation not given. Samples analyzed were those drawn on day 63 after the first vaccine or placebo injection. The receptor comes from a person aged 18-65 years who received the Ad26.COV2.S COVID-19 vaccine or a placebo. The source material was peripheral blood, sampled in a trial of Ad26.COV2.S vaccine versus placebo.

The CDR3 here is CASSQDMVDSDTQYF. The CDR3, as DNA: TGCGCCAGCAGCCAAGACATGGTGGACTCGGATACGCAGTATTTT. The chain employs TRBV4-3 and TRBJ2-3, with D possibly being TRBD2 (5 bases). This CDR3 comprises 15 residues. The V and J ends lost 0 bases and 6 bases respectively, with 13 bases between them. CDR1 is LGHNA, CDR2 YSLEER, per germline.